This T cell receptor beta chain emerged from a study of blood T cell repertoires in COVID-19. Participants in the exposed group had met a COVID-19 case in the 2 weeks before joining the study. The repertoire was sequenced with immunoSEQ multiplex PCR; TCRdb's copy has only in-frame clones and lacks some. The data contain under 250,000 clones, 80% to 90% of them seen just once; the ten biggest clones take up approximately 3.7%. Trimming left V 5 bases short and J 4 bases short, with 13 bases between. The CDR3 extends over 14 amino acids. Germline CDR1 and CDR2: SEHNR and FQNEAQ (reference sequence). This clone came up once.

The sequence derives from a woman aged 25 to 39 who had been exposed to COVID-19. This rearrangement joins TRBV7-9 to TRBJ2-3, with D perhaps matching TRBD2 (6 bases). The sequenced material came from PBMCs or T cells enriched from blood (not recorded which). The CDR3 bases are TGTGCCAGCAGCCTTCGGGAGCTCCCAGATACGCAGTATTTT. This encodes CASSLRELPDTQYF.